The T cell receptor beta chain under discussion was sequenced for a study of blood T cell repertoires in COVID-19. With V trimmed by 4 bases and J by 1 base, 7 bases remained unmatched. Per the germline V gene, CDR1 is SNHLY and CDR2 is FYNNEI. This CDR3 region has 16 residues. TCRdb's table, derived via immunoSEQ multiplex PCR, lists solely in-frame clones and lacks some. The data contain about 250,000 clones, around 82% of them singletons. V is TRBV2 and J is TRBJ1-3, with 7 nucleotides matching TRBD1. Sequences were obtained from peripheral blood. The receptor was derived from a man in his fifties or sixties with active or convalescent COVID-19. The CDR3 sequence: CASSGDRVRSGNTIYF. The CDR3 DNA reads TGTGCCAGCAGTGGAGACAGGGTACGATCTGGAAACACCATATATTTT.